Below are 18 T cell receptor beta chains sequenced from a single sample in a study of human T cells and chemical hapten exposure. Time point noted: patch test 2, 6 weeks after DPC sensitization. Treatment reported: therapeutic diphenylcyclopropenone sensitization with weekly scalp DPC. A single record per CDR3 protein comes from TCRdb applying MiXCR to the RACE reads. This sample has roughly 94,000 distinct CDR3 sequences, with 9% to 9.5% found just once. Material: whole blood, obtained in connection with sensitization to the hapten diphenylcyclopropenone (DPC). The receptor set was obtained from a woman in her thirties or forties with alopecia areata. Some clones in this sample may be carry-over from other donors' samples.

This clonotype was seen only a few times. V is TRBV6-6 and J is TRBJ1-4, with 8 bases aligning to TRBD1. Germline-derived CDR1 and CDR2 are MNHNY and SVGAGI (reference sequence). CDR3 length: 14 residues. Losses at the gene ends were 4 bases for V and 7 bases for J; bases not matched to a gene: 5. CDR3 residues: CASSFTGGGEKLFF. The CDR3 DNA follows: TGTGCCAGCAGTTTTACAGGGGGGGGTGAAAAACTGTTTTTT.

The chain has TRBV18 and TRBJ2-3; 9 bases agree with TRBD1. V lost 2 bases to trimming and J lost 4 bases; unmatched junction nucleotides: 7. Germline-derived CDR1 and CDR2 are KGHSH and LQKENI. CDR3 length equals 16 residues. The CDR3 nucleotides are TGTGCCAGCTCACCATCCGGGACAGGGCTTTCAGATACGCAGTATTTT. Its protein product is CASSPSGTGLSDTQYF.

V and J are TRBV10-3 and TRBJ2-7; D gene ambiguous. V was clipped by 3 bases and J by 1 base, with 16 bases between them. Per germline, CDR1 ENHRY and CDR2 SYGVKD. CDR3 length: 16 residues. The CDR3 region is CAISDLVETPSYEQYF. The CDR3 DNA reads as TGTGCCATCAGTGATTTGGTGGAAACTCCTTCCTACGAGCAGTACTTC.

In regard to this clonotype: Compared with germline, one end of the junction differs, possibly owing to a read error. This sequence joins TRBV3-1 and TRBJ1-1; possible D gene TRBD1, 5 bases. CDR3 length equals 17 residues. Germline V gives CDR1 LGHDT, CDR2 YNNKEL (reference sequence). The CDR3: CVSSQERLRYGAAEAFF. The CDR3 bases are TGTGTCAGCAGCCAAGAACGACTGAGATACGGGGCGGCAGAAGCTTTCTTT.

This clonotype came up a few times. This chain connects TRBV4-3 to TRBJ2-5; 10 bases line up with TRBD2. The CDR3 covers 16 residues. V shed 4 bases and J 4 bases; nucleotides not matched to a gene: 9. CDR1 is LGHNA, CDR2 YSLEER, per germline. The CDR3 region has the DNA TGCGCCAGCAGCCCCACGAGGCTAGCGGGAGCAGAGACCCAGTACTTC. Protein: CASSPTRLAGAETQYF.

This clonotype was picked up many times. The chain couples TRBV7-9 to TRBJ1-2; D remains ambiguous. Per the germline V gene, CDR1 is SEHNR and CDR2 is FQNEAQ (reference sequence). V dropped 11 bases and J dropped 0 bases, with 13 bases sitting between them. This CDR3 spans 13 amino acids. The CDR3 nucleotides are TGTGCCGGGCTCTCGTCCGCTAACTATGGCTACACCTTC. Its translation is CAGLSSANYGYTF.

This clonotype was seen a few times. The J gene is TRBJ1-2, the V gene TRBV18, with D perhaps matching TRBD1 (5 bases). Looked up from germline, CDR1 is KGHSH and CDR2 is LQKENI. V lost 0 bases, J lost 4 bases, and 12 bases lay in between. This CDR3 is 15 amino acids long. The CDR3 DNA is TGTGCCAGCTCACCACCGGGGCGACAACCCTATGGCTACACCTTC. It is translated as CASSPPGRQPYGYTF.

This clonotype was detected many times. This chain connects TRBV13 to TRBJ2-2; the D is unclear. Trimming took off 3 bases at V and 4 bases at J, with 6 bases between the two ends. This CDR3 contains 13 residues. Germline values: CDR1 PRHDT, CDR2 FYEKMQ (reference sequence). The CDR3 bases are TGTGCCAGCAGCTTGTTTGGCACCGGGGAGCTGTTTTTT. It translates to CASSLFGTGELFF.

The chain employs TRBV4-2 and TRBJ2-3, with 11 bases fitting TRBD2. J was trimmed by 14 bases and V by 1 base; bases with no gene match: 5. This CDR3 is 13 amino acids long. Germline CDR1 reads LGHNA; CDR2 reads YNFKEQ. CDR3 nucleotides: TGTGCCAGCAGCCAAGCCCCCGGGACTAGCGGGTATTTT. Encoded protein: CASSQAPGTSGYF.

This clonotype occurred many times. The chain joins TRBV20-1 to TRBJ2-1; D gene uncertain. This CDR3 contains 12 residues. Trimming pared 3 bases from V and 7 bases from J, leaving 10 bases between. CDR1 is DFQATT and CDR2 is SNEGSKA in the germline V gene (reference sequence). The CDR3 here is CSASRLQNEQFF. Here the CDR3 DNA reads TGCAGTGCTAGCCGGCTACAGAATGAGCAGTTCTTC.

The V and J genes are TRBV4-3 and TRBJ2-3, with a possible D match to TRBD2 (5 bases). The germline gives CDR1 LGHNA, CDR2 YSLEER. The CDR3 consists of 17 residues. V lost 0 bases to trimming and J lost 4 bases, with 17 bases between them. DNA of the CDR3: TGCGCCAGCAGCCAAGATGGAGGCACCATCCGGGCAGATACGCAGTATTTT. The encoded protein is CASSQDGGTIRADTQYF.

In this sample, this clonotype turned up many times. The chain carries TRBV6-5 and TRBJ2-3; 9 nucleotides line up with TRBD2. Germline V lookup: CDR1 MNHEY, CDR2 SVGAGI. The length of the CDR3 is 12 residues. Trimming at V came to 6 bases and at J to 13 bases, leaving 8 bases not matched to a gene. As DNA, the CDR3 is TGTGCCAGCAGCGGTAGCGGGAGCCGCGAGTATTTT. Protein product: CASSGSGSREYF.

The V call is TRBV5-1, the J call TRBJ2-1; 8 bases are a match to TRBD2. Germline V gene lookup returns CDR1 SGHRS and CDR2 YFSETQ. V lost 5 bases and J lost 2; bases outside the gene matches: 6. This CDR3 has 15 amino acids. CDR3 nucleotides: TGCGCCAGCAGGGCGGGAGGCCCTACCTACAATGAGCAGTTCTTC. Residues: CASRAGGPTYNEQFF. Combining the CDR3 with reference TRBV5-1 and TRBJ2-1 gives the whole variable domain KAGVTQTPRYLIKTRGQQVTLSCSPISGHRSVSWYQQTPGQGLQFLFEYFSETQRNKGNFPGRFSGRQFSNSRSEMNVSTLELGDSALYLCASRAGGPTYNEQFFGPGTRLTVL.

The chain uses TRBV4-3 and TRBJ1-1, with 7 bases lining up with TRBD1. The CDR3 has 16 residues. The V gene end was trimmed by 0 bases and the J gene end by 5 bases; junction bases not matched to a gene: 9. Germline loops: CDR1 LGHNA, CDR2 YSLEER. CDR3 in amino acids: CASSQDQRQGRTEAFF. The DNA for the CDR3 is TGCGCCAGCAGCCAAGATCAGCGACAGGGTCGAACTGAAGCTTTCTTT.

About this clonotype itself: It may be a read error: a sequence one base away is much more abundant. The chain recombines TRBV20-1 with TRBJ1-1; no clear D gene. Germline CDR1 DFQATT, CDR2 SNEGSKA (reference sequence). The V end was cut by 1 base, the J end by 3 bases, with 12 bases between. The CDR3 is 14 amino acids. Written as DNA, the CDR3 is TGCAGTGCTAGAGTGGGAACGGTGTACACTGAAGCTTTCTTT. Translated, it gives CSARVGTVYTEAFF.

The chain carries TRBV6-5 and TRBJ1-1; D uncertain. This CDR3 contains 15 residues. Germline CDR1 MNHEY, CDR2 SVGAGI. Between the trimmed V and J ends, which lost 2 bases and 5 bases, there was a span of 15 bases. The CDR3, as DNA: TGTGCCAGCAGTTACACACACGGGGTGGGTACTGAAGCTTTCTTT. Translation gives CASSYTHGVGTEAFF.

This clonotype was seen many times. The chain uses TRBV7-2 and TRBJ2-3; D possibly corresponds to TRBD2 (5 bases). The germline V gene has CDR1 SGHTA and CDR2 FQGNSA. Trimming took off 4 bases at V and 3 bases at J, with 14 bases between the two ends. The CDR3 spans 15 residues. CDR3 amino acids: CASSYRGMRTDTQYF. The DNA of the CDR3 is TGTGCCAGCAGCTATCGGGGTATGAGGACAGATACGCAGTATTTT.

This clonotype showed up just a few times. The chain combines TRBV11-2 with TRBJ2-1; 7 bases fit TRBD1. V gave up 4 bases and J gave up 5 bases; unmatched junction bases: 8. The CDR3 is 15 amino acids. CDR1 SGHAT and CDR2 FQNNGV come from the germline V gene. The CDR3 loop reads CASSYLRDRNNEQFF. The CDR3 DNA follows: TGTGCCAGCAGCTACCTCCGGGACAGAAACAATGAGCAGTTCTTC.